One sample yielded the 18 T cell receptor beta chains listed below, sequenced in a study of OX40 agonist ivuxolimab in advanced cancers. Method: immunoSEQ multiplex PCR; TCRdb's copy keeps in-frame clones and lacks some. The sample contains about 94,000 clones, 87% of which appear only once. This material consisted of CD4+ or CD8+ T cells sorted from blood, taken in a trial of the OX40 agonist ivuxolimab. These receptors were taken from an adult with an advanced solid tumor such as melanoma, head and neck, liver or kidney cancer.

The chain is built from TRBV18 and TRBJ2-7; D is unclear. Germline V gene data show CDR1 as KGHSH and CDR2 as LQKENI. The CDR3 length is 13 residues. Trimming took 3 bases from V and 0 from J, leaving 6 bases between them. The CDR3, as DNA: TGTGCCAGCTCACCCGACGTCTCCTACGAGCAGTACTTC. Translation gives CASSPDVSYEQYF.

The rearrangement uses TRBV9 and TRBJ2-1; 8 bases line up with TRBD2. CDR3 length: 15 residues. Germline CDR1 reads SGDLS; CDR2 reads YYNGEE. Trimming removed 0 bases from V and 8 bases from J; junction bases left unmatched: 7. The CDR3 nucleotides are TGTGCCAGCAGCGTAGGTGTTAGCGGGGCTTATGAGCAGTTCTTC. Its protein is CASSVGVSGAYEQFF.

The CDR3 DNA sequence: TGTGCCAGTACCAGGACAGGAACCGTCTATGGCTACACCTTC. Its protein product is CASTRTGTVYGYTF. The chain recombines TRBV19 with TRBJ1-2; 7 bases fit TRBD1. This CDR3 spans 14 amino acids. Germline loops: CDR1 LNHDA, CDR2 SQIVND (reference sequence). V was clipped by 7 bases and J by 4 bases; unmatched bases: 9.

The chain has TRBV10-3 and TRBJ2-1; TRBD2 matches 8 bases. Per the germline V gene, CDR1 is ENHRY and CDR2 is SYGVKD. The CDR3 has 17 amino acids. J gave up 6 bases and V 4 bases, and 14 bases lay outside the gene matches. CDR3 nucleotides: TGTGCCATCAGTGGGGGGTTTTCAGCGGGGGCCCTCAATGAGCAGTTCTTC. Its protein product is CAISGGFSAGALNEQFF.

The rearrangement uses TRBV9 and TRBJ1-3; 8 bases agree with TRBD1. Germline CDR1 reads SGDLS; CDR2 reads YYNGEE. The length of the CDR3 is 16 residues. J gave up 4 bases and V 0 bases, and 6 bases lay outside the gene matches. This CDR3 reads CASSVAATGAGNTIYF. In nucleotides, the CDR3 is TGTGCCAGCAGCGTAGCTGCGACAGGGGCCGGAAACACCATATATTTT.

The V gene is TRBV19, the J gene TRBJ2-7, with D possibly called TRBD1 or TRBD2 (5 bases each). Germline CDR1 and CDR2: LNHDA and SQIVND (reference sequence). CDR3 length: 15 residues. Deletions cut 5 bases from V and 4 bases from J, with 18 bases between. CDR3 DNA: TGTGCCAGTAGTCCCGGGACGGTCGTGGGGTACGAGCAGTACTTC. Its protein product is CASSPGTVVGYEQYF.

Here the CDR3 reads CSVRQGGQPQHF. Written as DNA, the CDR3 is TGCAGCGTTCGTCAGGGAGGACAGCCCCAGCATTTT. This chain links TRBV29-1 with TRBJ1-5; tentative D call: TRBD1 (5 bases). V lost 5 bases and J 7 bases, leaving 12 bases between the germline ends. The germline V gene encodes CDR1 SQVTM and CDR2 ANQGSEA. There are 12 residues in the CDR3.

The genes are TRBV5-1 and TRBJ2-2; unclear D gene. The CDR3 length is 16 residues. The germline V and J ends were trimmed by 0 bases and 1 base, with 10 bases remaining between them. CDR1 and CDR2 (germline): SGHRS, YFSETQ. The CDR3 nucleotides read TGCGCCAGCAGCTTGGCCCCTCTAGGGAACACCGGGGAGCTGTTTTTT. It codes for CASSLAPLGNTGELFF.

This rearrangement joins TRBV6-1 to TRBJ2-7; TRBD2 is a possible D gene (7 bases). With 0 bases removed from V and 3 bases from J, the gap between germline ends came to 21 bases. Germline V gives CDR1 MNHNS, CDR2 SASEGT. The CDR3 runs to 18 residues. In DNA form, the CDR3 reads TGTGCCAGCAGTGAAGCAAGTTTCCGGGGGGCCCAAATCTACGAGCAGTACTTC. It codes for CASSEASFRGAQIYEQYF.

V gene TRBV18 combines with J gene TRBJ1-1, with D possibly matching TRBD1 (5 bases). Trimming left V 5 bases short and J 4 bases short, with 8 bases between. CDR1 and CDR2 (germline): KGHSH, LQKENI. The CDR3 runs 12 residues. CDR3 loop: CASSERGTEAFF. CDR3 nucleotides: TGTGCCAGCTCAGAGAGGGGCACTGAAGCTTTCTTT. The variable domain in full, with the rest retrieved from reference TRBV18 and TRBJ1-1, is NAGVMQNPRHLVRRRGQEARLRCSPMKGHSHVYWYRQLPEEGLKFMVYLQKENIIDESGMPKERFSAEFPKEGPSILRIQQVVRGDSAAYFCASSERGTEAFFGQGTRLTVV.

V and J are TRBV6-4 and TRBJ2-3; D is perhaps TRBD1 (5 bases). This CDR3 has 15 amino acids. Trimming pared 4 bases from V and 2 bases from J, leaving 13 bases between. Looked up from germline, CDR1 is MRHNA and CDR2 is SNTAGT. CDR3 sequence (DNA): TGTGCCAGCAGTGCCCTGCAGACAGTCACAGATACGCAGTATTTT. Encoded protein: CASSALQTVTDTQYF.

The chain carries TRBV7-2 and TRBJ2-3, with 9 bases that match TRBD2. The V gene end was trimmed by 5 bases and the J gene end by 3 bases; junction bases not matched to a gene: 3. CDR3 length: 14 residues. Germline values: CDR1 SGHTA, CDR2 FQGNSA. Written as DNA, the CDR3 is TGTGCCAGCAGCCGTAGCGGGGGAACAGATACGCAGTATTTT. It translates to CASSRSGGTDTQYF.

V is TRBV19 and J is TRBJ1-1, with 7 bases lining up with TRBD1. The germline V gene has CDR1 LNHDA and CDR2 SQIVND (reference sequence). The J segment lost 4 bases and the V segment lost 5 bases, leaving 7 bases of the junction unmatched. This CDR3 spans 14 amino acids. Written as DNA, the CDR3 is TGTGCCAGTAGTGAGAGGGGGCAAGGCACTGAAGCTTTCTTT. Protein: CASSERGQGTEAFF.

This clone was seen only a few times. This chain joins TRBV7-9 and TRBJ2-2, with D possibly being TRBD1 (5 bases). This CDR3 comprises 15 residues. V was pared by 1 base and J by 2 bases, with 8 bases between. Per germline, CDR1 SEHNR and CDR2 FQNEAQ (reference sequence). This chain's CDR3 is CASSLGQTNTGELFF. The CDR3, as DNA: TGTGCCAGCAGCTTAGGACAGACTAACACCGGGGAGCTGTTTTTT.

The CDR3 is CASSPEVGGYEQYF. The DNA of the CDR3 is TGCGCCAGCAGCCCAGAGGTGGGAGGGTACGAGCAGTACTTC. The V and J genes are TRBV4-3 and TRBJ2-7; TRBD2 matches 7 bases. The length of the CDR3 is 14 residues. The V segment lost 4 bases and the J segment 4 bases; nucleotides outside the gene matches: 7. Germline lookup yields CDR1 LGHNA and CDR2 YSLEER.

The chain uses TRBV5-1 and TRBJ2-3; 7 positions match TRBD1. The ends lost 0 bases at V and 2 bases at J; junction bases unmatched: 6. Germline CDR1 and CDR2: SGHRS and YFSETQ. The CDR3 has 16 amino acids. The CDR3 sequence is CASSLGDSVHTDTQYF. The CDR3 DNA sequence: TGCGCCAGCAGCTTGGGGGACAGCGTTCACACAGATACGCAGTATTTT.

V and J are TRBV2 and TRBJ1-3, with a possible D match to TRBD1 (6 bases). Trimming pared 5 bases from V and 3 bases from J, leaving 14 bases between. The CDR3 extends over 15 amino acids. The germline V gene encodes CDR1 SNHLY and CDR2 FYNNEI. The DNA for the CDR3 is TGTGCCAGCAGTCGATCCACAGGGAATGGAAACACCATATATTTT. It yields the protein CASSRSTGNGNTIYF.

This clone was found a few times. The chain is built from TRBV6-1 and TRBJ2-2; D is unclear. Looked up from germline, CDR1 is MNHNS and CDR2 is SASEGT. The CDR3 runs to 12 residues. V lost 5 bases and J 2 bases, leaving 3 bases between the germline ends. The CDR3 is CASSQNTGELFF. In nucleotides, the CDR3 is TGTGCCAGCAGTCAAAACACCGGGGAGCTGTTTTTT.